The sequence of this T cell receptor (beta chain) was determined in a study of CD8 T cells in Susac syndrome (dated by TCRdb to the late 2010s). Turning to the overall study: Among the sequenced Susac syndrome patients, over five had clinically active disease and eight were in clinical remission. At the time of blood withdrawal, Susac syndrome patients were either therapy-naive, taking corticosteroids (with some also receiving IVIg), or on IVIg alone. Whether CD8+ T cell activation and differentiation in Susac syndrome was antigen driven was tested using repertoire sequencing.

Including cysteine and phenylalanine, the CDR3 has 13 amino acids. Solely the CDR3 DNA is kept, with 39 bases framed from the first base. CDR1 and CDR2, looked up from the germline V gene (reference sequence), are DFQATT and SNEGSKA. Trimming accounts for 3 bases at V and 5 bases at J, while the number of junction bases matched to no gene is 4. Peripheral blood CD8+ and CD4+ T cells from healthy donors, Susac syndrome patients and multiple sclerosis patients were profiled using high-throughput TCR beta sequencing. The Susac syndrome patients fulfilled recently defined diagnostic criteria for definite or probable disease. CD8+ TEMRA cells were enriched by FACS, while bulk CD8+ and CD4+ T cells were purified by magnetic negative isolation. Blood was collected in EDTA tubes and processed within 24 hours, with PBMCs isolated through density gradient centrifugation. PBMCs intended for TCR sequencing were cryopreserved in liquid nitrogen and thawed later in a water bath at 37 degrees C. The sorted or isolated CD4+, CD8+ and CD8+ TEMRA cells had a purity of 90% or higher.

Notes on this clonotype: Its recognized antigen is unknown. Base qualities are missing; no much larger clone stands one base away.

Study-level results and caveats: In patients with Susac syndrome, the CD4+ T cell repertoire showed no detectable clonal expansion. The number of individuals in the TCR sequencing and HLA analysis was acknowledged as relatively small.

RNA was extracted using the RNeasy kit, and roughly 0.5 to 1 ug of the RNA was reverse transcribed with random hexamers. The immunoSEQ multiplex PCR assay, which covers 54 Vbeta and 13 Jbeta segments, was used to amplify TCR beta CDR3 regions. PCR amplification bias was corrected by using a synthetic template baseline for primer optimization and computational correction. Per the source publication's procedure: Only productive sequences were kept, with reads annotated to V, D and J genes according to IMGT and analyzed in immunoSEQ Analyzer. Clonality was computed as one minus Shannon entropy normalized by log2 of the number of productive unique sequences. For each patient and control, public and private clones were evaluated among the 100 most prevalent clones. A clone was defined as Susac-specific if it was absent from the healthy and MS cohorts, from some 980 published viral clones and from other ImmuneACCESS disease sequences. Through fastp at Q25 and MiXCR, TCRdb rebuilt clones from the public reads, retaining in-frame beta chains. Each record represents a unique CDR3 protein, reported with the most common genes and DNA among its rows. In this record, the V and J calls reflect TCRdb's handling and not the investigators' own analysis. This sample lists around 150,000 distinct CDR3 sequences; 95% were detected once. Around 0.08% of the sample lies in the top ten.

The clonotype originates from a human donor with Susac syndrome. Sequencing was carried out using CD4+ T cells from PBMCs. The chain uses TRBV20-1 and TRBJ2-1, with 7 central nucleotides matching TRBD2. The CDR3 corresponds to CSASRDYDNEQFF. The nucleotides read TGCAGTGCTAGCCGGGACTACGACAATGAGCAGTTCTTC.